The clone carrying this T cell receptor beta chain came up a few times. The antigen is unknown. The data are from a study of cytotoxic CD8 clonotypes in ibrutinib-treated CLL. About the study: The taking of response samples occurred after a median roughly 12 months of treatment, with a range of 6 to 36. Study-wide findings and caveats: Contraction or stability on treatment was seen for public clonotypes, which were uncommon. The study found clonality rose at ibrutinib response, then fell toward baseline at progression. Patients with sustained remission and those progressing were sampled at differing times.

Using immunoSEQ multiplex PCR, the repertoire was profiled, and TCRdb retains in-frame clones only, with some absent. The table includes over 100,000 clones, under 70% detected once. Germline CDR1 SGHAT, CDR2 FQNNGV. This CDR3 region has 14 residues. V was shortened by 4 bases and J by 3 bases, with 13 bases between the two germline ends. The gene calls are TRBV11-2 and TRBJ2-7; D possibly uses TRBD1 or TRBD2 (5 bases each). This receptor was obtained from a human donor with chronic lymphocytic leukemia. Material: PBMCs, obtained after 24 months of ibrutinib treatment. CDR3: CASSWGEGFYEQYF. CDR3 nucleotides: TGTGCCAGCAGCTGGGGTGAGGGGTTCTACGAGCAGTACTTC.